The sequence of this TCR beta chain was determined in a study of T-cell memory formation after mild COVID-19. TCRdb re-derived calls from the 5' RACE reads in MiXCR, one entry per CDR3 protein. The sample lists 200,000 to 250,000 distinct CDR3 sequences, over 9% occurring once. To note about this clonotype: Its antigen is undetermined.

Study-level results: The pre-infection memory compartment contained some responding clones, suggesting cross-reactive memory joined.

The sequence was obtained from a man between 18 and 35 years old who had mild COVID-19 (a few samples of this study predate the infection). Cell type and time point are not known. Material: PBMCs or a T cell subset sorted from them (not recorded which).

CDR3 amino acids: CASSQPGFSNQPQHF. In DNA, the CDR3 is TGTGCCAGCAGTCAACCGGGGTTTAGCAATCAGCCCCAGCATTTT. The V and J genes are TRBV12-3 or TRBV12-4 and TRBJ1-5, with D uncertain. V was pared by 5 bases and J by 0 bases, with 11 bases between. This CDR3 comprises 15 residues.